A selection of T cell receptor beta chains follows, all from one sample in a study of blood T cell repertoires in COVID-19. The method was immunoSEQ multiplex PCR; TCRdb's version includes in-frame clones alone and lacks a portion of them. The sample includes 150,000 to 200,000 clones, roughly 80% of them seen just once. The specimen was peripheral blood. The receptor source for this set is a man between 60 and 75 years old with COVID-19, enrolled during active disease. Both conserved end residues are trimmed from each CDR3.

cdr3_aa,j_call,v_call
ASSQDRNPRGGYT,TRBJ1-2,TRBV4-2
ASSLDQGTGGYT,TRBJ1-2,TRBV7-9
ASGPGRGEIREQY,TRBJ2-7,TRBV12-5
ASSLARASGSTDTQY,TRBJ2-3,TRBV7-9
ASSFYRGRGGNTIY,TRBJ1-3,TRBV28
ASTPSGRIVGELF,TRBJ2-2,TRBV19
ATSIRTDSTDTQY,TRBJ2-3,TRBV15
ASSKFGTSSFETQY,TRBJ2-5,TRBV25-1
ASSFDRGRGEKLF,TRBJ1-4,TRBV7-2
ASSPPYAGGPINEQF,TRBJ2-1,TRBV6-6
ASSQDQAGSYNEQF,TRBJ2-1,TRBV4-2
ASSLTGGGNTIY,TRBJ1-3,TRBV5-1
ASSLAGNEQF,TRBJ2-1,TRBV5-6
ASSVVSGQNTEAF,TRBJ1-1,TRBV9
ASSPRTSGSVSYEQY,TRBJ2-7,TRBV7-3
ASSSNTEAF,TRBJ1-1,TRBV5-4
ASSVDRVSYNEQF,TRBJ2-1,TRBV9
ASSSGSSYNEQF,TRBJ2-1,TRBV13
ASSLLRVNEQF,TRBJ2-1,TRBV6-2/TRBV6-3
ASRRRNTEAF,TRBJ1-1,TRBV2
ASSQDEGTGRAYT,TRBJ1-2,TRBV4-1
ASGDRYGYT,TRBJ1-2,TRBV14
ATSRLKTGTGGDYT,TRBJ1-2,TRBV15